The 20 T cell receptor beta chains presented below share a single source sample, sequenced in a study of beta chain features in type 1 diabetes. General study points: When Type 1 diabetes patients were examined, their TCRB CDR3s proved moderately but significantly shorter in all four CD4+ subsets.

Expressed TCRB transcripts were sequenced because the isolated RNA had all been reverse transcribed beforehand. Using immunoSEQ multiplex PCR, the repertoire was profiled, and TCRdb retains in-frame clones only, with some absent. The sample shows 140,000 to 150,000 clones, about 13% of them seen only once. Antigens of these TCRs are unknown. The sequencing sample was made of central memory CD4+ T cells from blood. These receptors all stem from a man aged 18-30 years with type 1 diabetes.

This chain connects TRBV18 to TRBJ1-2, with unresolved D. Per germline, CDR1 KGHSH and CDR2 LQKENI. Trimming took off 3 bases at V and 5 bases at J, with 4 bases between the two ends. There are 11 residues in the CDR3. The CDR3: CASSPDYGYTF. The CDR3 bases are TGTGCCAGCTCACCCGATTATGGCTACACCTTC.

The CDR3 sequence is CASSSQGSNEQFF. CDR3 nucleotides: TGTGCCAGCAGTTCTCAGGGATCCAATGAGCAGTTCTTC. V is TRBV6-1 and J is TRBJ2-1; tentative D call: TRBD1 (5 bases). The CDR3 loop spans 13 amino acids. The V end was cut by 5 bases, the J end by 6 bases, with 11 bases between. The V gene's germline CDR1 is MNHNS and CDR2 SASEGT.

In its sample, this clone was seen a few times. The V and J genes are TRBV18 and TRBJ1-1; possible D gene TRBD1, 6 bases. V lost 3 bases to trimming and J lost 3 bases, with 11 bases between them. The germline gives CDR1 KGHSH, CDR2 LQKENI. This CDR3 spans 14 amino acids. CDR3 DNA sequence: TGTGCCAGCTCACCTAACAGGGATCACACTGAAGCTTTCTTT. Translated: CASSPNRDHTEAFF.

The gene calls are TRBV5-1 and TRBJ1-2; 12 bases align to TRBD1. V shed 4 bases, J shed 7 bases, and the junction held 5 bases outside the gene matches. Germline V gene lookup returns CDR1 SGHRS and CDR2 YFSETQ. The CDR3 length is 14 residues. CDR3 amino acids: CASSLGQGAGGYTF. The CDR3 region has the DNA TGCGCCAGCAGCCTGGGACAGGGGGCTGGTGGCTACACCTTC.

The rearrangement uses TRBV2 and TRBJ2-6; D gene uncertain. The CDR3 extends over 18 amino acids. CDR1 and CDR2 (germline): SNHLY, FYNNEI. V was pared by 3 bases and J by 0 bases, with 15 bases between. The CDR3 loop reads CASSELGRLTSGANVLTF. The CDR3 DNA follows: TGTGCCAGCAGTGAGTTAGGCAGGTTGACCTCTGGGGCCAACGTCCTGACTTTC.

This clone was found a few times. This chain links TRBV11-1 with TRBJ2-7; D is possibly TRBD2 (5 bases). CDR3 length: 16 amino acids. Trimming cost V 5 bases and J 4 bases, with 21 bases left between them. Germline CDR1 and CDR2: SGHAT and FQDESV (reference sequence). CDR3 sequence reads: CASSRGGRTGIYEQYF. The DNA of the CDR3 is TGTGCCAGCAGCCGAGGCGGGCGGACGGGGATTTACGAGCAGTACTTC.

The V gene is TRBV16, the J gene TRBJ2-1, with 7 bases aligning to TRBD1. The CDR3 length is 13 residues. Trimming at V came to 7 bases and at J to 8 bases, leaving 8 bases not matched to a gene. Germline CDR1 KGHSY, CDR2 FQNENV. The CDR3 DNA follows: TGTGCCAGCAATCCACAGGGGATGGATGAGCAGTTCTTC. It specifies CASNPQGMDEQFF.

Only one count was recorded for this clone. CDR3 in amino acids: CASSPMGVSSSGANVLTF. The CDR3 DNA sequence: TGTGCCAGCTCACCGATGGGGGTTTCGAGCTCTGGGGCCAACGTCCTGACTTTC. The chain uses TRBV18 and TRBJ2-6; the D gene could be TRBD1 or TRBD2 (5 bases each). The CDR3 spans 18 residues. V was shortened by 3 bases and J by 0 bases, with 15 bases between the two germline ends. From germline, CDR1 is KGHSH and CDR2 LQKENI.

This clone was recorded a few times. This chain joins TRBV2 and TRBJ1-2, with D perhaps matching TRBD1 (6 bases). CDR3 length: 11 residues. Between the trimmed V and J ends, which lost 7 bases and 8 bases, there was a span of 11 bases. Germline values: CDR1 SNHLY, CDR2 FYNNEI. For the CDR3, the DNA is TGTGCCAGCAACCCGGGGGCGGGCTACACCTTC. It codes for CASNPGAGYTF.

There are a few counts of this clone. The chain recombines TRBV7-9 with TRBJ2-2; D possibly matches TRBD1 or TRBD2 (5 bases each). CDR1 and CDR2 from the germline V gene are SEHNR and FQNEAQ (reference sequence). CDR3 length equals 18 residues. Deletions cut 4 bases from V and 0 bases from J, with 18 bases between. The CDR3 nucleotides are TGTGCCAGCAGCTACCCCCAGTCGTTGGGGGCGAACACCGGGGAGCTGTTTTTT. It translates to CASSYPQSLGANTGELFF.

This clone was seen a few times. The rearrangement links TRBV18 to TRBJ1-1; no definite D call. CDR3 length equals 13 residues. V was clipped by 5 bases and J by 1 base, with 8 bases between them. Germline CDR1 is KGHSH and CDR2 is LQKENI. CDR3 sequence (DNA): TGTGCCAGCTCATACAGTAAGAACACTGAAGCTTTCTTT. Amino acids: CASSYSKNTEAFF.

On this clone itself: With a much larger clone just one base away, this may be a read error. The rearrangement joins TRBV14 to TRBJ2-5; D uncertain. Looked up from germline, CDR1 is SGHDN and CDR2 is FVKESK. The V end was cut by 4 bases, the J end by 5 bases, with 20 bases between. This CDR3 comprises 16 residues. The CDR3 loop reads CASSPASDYSWETQYF. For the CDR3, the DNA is TGTGCCAGCAGCCCTGCGTCGGATTACTCCTGGGAGACCCAGTACTTC.

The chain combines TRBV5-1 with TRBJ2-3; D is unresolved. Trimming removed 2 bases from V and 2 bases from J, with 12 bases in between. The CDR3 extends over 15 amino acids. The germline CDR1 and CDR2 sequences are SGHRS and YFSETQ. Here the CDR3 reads CASSLGGLNTDTQYF. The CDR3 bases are TGCGCCAGCAGCTTAGGCGGCCTAAACACAGATACGCAGTATTTT.

CDR3 amino acids: CASSGPGTGRYEKLFF. CDR3 sequence (DNA): TGTGCCAGCAGTGGACCGGGGACAGGGAGGTATGAAAAACTGTTTTTT. V gene TRBV25-1 combines with J gene TRBJ1-4; 9 bases are shared with TRBD1. The trim removed 4 bases at V and 6 bases at J, leaving 9 bases unmatched. Germline values: CDR1 MGHDK, CDR2 SYGVNS. This CDR3 contains 16 residues.

Written as DNA, the CDR3 is TGTGCCAGCACCACAGGACAGGGGCGAAACACCGGGGAGCTGTTTTTT. It encodes CASTTGQGRNTGELFF. This chain joins TRBV14 and TRBJ2-2; TRBD1 matches 9 bases. Unmatched junction bases numbered 8, after V lost 7 bases and J lost 2 bases. The CDR3 spans 16 residues. The germline V gene encodes CDR1 SGHDN and CDR2 FVKESK. Together with reference TRBV14 and TRBJ2-2, the CDR3 gives the full variable domain: EAGVTQFPSHSVIEKGQTVTLRCDPISGHDNLYWYRRVMGKEIKFLLHFVKESKQDESGMPNNRFLAERTGGTYSTLKVQPAELEDSGVYFCASTTGQGRNTGELFFGEGSRLTVL.

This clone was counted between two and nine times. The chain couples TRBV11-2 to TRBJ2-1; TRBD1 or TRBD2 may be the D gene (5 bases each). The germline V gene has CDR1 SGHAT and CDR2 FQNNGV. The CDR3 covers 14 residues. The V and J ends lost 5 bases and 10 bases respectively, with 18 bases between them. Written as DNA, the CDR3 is TGTGCCAGCAGCCGGGAACCGATTCAGGGCGAGCAGTTCTTC. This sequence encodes CASSREPIQGEQFF.

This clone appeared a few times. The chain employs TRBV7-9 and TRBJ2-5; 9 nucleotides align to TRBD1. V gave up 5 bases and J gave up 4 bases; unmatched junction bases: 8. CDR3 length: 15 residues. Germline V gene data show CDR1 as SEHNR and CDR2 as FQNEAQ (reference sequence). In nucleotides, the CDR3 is TGTGCCAGCAGCACCGGGACAGGGTATACAGAGACCCAGTACTTC. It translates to CASSTGTGYTETQYF.

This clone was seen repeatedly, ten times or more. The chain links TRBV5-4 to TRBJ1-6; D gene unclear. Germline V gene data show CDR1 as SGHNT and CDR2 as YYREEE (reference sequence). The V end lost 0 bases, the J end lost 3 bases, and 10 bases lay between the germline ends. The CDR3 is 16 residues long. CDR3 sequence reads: CASSLAGENYNSPLHF. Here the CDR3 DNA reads TGTGCCAGCAGCTTGGCCGGAGAAAACTATAATTCACCCCTCCACTTT. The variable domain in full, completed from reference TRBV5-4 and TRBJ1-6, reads ETGVTQSPTHLIKTRGQQVTLRCSSQSGHNTVSWYQQALGQGPQFIFQYYREEENGRGNFPPRFSGLQFPNYSSELNVNALELDDSALYLCASSLAGENYNSPLHFGNGTRLTVT.

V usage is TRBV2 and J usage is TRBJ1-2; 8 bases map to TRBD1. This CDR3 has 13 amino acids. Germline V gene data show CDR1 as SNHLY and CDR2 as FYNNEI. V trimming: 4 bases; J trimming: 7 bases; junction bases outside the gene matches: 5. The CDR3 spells CASSVGQAAGYTF. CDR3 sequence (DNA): TGTGCCAGCAGTGTGGGACAGGCAGCTGGCTACACCTTC.

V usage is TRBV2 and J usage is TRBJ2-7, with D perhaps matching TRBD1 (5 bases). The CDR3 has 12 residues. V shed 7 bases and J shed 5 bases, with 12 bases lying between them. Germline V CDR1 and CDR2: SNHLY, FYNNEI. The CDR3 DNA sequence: TGTGCCAGCACCCCATGGGGCAACGAGCAGTACTTC. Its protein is CASTPWGNEQYF.